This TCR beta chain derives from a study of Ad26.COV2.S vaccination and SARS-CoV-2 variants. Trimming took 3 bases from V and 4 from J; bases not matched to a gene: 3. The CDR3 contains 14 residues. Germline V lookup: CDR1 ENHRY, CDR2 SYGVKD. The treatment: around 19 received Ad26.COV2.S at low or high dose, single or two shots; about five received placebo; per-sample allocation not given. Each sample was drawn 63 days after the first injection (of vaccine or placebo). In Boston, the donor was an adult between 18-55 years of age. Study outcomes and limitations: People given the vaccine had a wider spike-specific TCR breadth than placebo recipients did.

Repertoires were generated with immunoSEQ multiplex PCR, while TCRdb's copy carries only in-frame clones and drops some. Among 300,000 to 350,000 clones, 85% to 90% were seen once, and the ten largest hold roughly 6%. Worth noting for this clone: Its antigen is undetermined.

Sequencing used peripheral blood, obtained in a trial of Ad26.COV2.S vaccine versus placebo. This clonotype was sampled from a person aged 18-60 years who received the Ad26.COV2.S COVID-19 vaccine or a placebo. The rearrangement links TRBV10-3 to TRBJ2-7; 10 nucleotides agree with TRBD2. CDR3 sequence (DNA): TGTGCCATCAGTGAAACTAGCGGGGCTTACGAGCAGTACTTC. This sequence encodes CAISETSGAYEQYF.